This T cell receptor (beta chain) was sequenced during a study of T cells in Graves' hyperthyroidism and ophthalmopathy. Study-wide context: Peripheral blood was obtained at initial diagnosis, preceding any treatment. Broader study findings: In blood, most of the thyroid clonotypes expanded above 0.001 were also present.

On this clonotype: The antigen is unknown.

Researchers amplified the TCR beta CDR3 regions from RNA transcripts. The primer set for the first-round RT-PCR of the TCR CDR3 was HTBI. TCRdb analysed the multiplex PCR reads with MiXCR anew, one entry per CDR3 protein. The sample holds some 530,000 distinct CDR3 sequences; about 22% are singletons and the top ten take under 55%. For the diagnoses, clinical symptoms, serum thyroxine and TRAb, thyroid ultrasound and orbital computed tomography were used. The V gene's germline CDR1 is MDHEN and CDR2 SYDVKM. This CDR3 comprises 18 residues. V shed 2 bases and J shed 0 bases, with 16 bases lying between them.

The receptor comes from a woman in her sixties or seventies with Graves' ophthalmopathy. The V and J genes are TRBV28 and TRBJ2-2; D remains unclear. The sample consisted of blood. CDR3 nucleotides: TGTGCCAGCAGTTTAGGGGTAGTTGTGGGAACGAACACCGGGGAGCTGTTTTTT. The encoded protein is CASSLGVVVGTNTGELFF.